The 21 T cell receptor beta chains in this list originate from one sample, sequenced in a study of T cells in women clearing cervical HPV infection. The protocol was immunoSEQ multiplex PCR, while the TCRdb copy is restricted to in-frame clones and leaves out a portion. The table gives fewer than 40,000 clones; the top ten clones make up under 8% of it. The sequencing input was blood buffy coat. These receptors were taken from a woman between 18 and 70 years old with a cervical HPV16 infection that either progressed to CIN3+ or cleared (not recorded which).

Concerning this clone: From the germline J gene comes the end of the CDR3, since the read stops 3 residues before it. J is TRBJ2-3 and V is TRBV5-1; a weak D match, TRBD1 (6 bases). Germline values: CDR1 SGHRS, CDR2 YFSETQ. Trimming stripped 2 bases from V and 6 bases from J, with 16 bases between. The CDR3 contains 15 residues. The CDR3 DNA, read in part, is TGCGCCAGCAGCTTTTCAGGGGCTATCGGGGATACG. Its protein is CASSFSGAIGDT. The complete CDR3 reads CASSFSGAIGDTQYF.

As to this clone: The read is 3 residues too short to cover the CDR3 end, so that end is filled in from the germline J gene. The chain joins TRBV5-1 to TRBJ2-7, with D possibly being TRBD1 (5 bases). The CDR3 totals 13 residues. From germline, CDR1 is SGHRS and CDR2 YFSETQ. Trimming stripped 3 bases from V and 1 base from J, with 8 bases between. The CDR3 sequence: CASSSTASYEQYF. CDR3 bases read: TGCGCCAGCAGCTCGACAGCTTCCTACGAG. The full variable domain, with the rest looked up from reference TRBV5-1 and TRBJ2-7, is KAGVTQTPRYLIKTRGQQVTLSCSPISGHRSVSWYQQTPGQGLQFLFEYFSETQRNKGNFPGRFSGRQFSNSRSEMNVSTLELGDSALYLCASSSTASYEQYFGPGTRLTVT.

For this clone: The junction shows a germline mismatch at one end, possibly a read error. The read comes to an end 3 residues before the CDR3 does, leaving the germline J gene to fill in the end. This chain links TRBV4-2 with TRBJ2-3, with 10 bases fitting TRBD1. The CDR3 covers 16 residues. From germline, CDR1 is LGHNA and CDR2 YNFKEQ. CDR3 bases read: TGCGCCAGCAGCCAACTTAGACAGGGGGCGAAAGATACG. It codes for CASSQLRQGAKDT. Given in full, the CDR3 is CASSQLRQGAKDTQYF.

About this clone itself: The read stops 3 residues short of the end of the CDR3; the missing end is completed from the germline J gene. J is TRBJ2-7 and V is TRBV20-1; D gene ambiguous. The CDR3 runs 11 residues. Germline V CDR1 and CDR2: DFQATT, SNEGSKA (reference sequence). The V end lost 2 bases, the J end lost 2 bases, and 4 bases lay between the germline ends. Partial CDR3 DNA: TGCAGTGCTAGATCTCCCTACGAG. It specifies CSARSPYE. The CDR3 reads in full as CSARSPYEQYF.

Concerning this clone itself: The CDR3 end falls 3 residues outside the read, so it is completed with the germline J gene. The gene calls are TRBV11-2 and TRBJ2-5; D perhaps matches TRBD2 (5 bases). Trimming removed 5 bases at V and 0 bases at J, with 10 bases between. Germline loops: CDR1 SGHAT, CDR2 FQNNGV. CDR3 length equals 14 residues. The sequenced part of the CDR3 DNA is TGTGCCAGCAGCCCCCGAGGGTACCAAGAGACC. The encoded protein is CASSPRGYQET. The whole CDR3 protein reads CASSPRGYQETQYF. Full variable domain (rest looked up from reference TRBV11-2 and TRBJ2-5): EAGVAQSPRYKIIEKRQSVAFWCNPISGHATLYWYQQILGQGPKLLIQFQNNGVVDDSQLPKDRFSAERLKGVDSTLKIQPAKLEDSAVYLCASSPRGYQETQYFGPGTRLLVL.

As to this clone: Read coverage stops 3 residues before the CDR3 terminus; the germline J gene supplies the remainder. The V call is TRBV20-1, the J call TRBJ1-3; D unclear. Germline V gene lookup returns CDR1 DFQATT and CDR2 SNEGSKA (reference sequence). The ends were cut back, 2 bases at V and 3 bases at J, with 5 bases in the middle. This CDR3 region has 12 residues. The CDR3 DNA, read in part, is TGCAGTGCTAGATTTAGTGGAAACACC. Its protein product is CSARFSGNT. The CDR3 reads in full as CSARFSGNTIYF.

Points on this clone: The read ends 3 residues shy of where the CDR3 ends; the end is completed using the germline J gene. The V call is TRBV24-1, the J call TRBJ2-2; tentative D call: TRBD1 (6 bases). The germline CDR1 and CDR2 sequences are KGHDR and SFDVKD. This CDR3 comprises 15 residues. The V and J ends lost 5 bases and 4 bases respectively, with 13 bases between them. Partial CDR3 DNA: TGTGCCACCAGTGCCAGGGGTGGTGGCACCGGGGAG. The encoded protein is CATSARGGGTGE. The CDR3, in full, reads CATSARGGGTGELFF.

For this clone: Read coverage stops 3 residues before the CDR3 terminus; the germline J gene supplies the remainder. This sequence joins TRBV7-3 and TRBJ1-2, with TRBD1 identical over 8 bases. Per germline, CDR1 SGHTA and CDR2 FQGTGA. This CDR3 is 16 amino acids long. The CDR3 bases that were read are TGTGCCAGCAGCTTAACCGGGCAGGGGGCAGGGGAAGGC. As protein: CASSLTGQGAGEG. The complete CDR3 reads CASSLTGQGAGEGYTF.

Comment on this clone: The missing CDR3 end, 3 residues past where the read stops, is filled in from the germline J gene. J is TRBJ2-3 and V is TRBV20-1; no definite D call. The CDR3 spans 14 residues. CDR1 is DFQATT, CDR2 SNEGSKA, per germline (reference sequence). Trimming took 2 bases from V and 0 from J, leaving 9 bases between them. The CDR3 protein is CSARHSSSTDTQYF. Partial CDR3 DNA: TGCAGTGCTAGACACAGTTCTAGCACAGATACG.

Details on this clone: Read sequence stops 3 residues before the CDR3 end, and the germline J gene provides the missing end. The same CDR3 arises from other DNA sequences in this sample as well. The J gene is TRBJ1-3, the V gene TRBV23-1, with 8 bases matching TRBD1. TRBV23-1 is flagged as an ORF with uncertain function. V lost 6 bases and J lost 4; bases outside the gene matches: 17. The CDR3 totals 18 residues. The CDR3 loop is CASSPEARQGPGGNTIYF. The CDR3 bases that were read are TGCGCCAGCAGCCCCGAAGCCCGACAGGGGCCGGGGGGAAACACC.

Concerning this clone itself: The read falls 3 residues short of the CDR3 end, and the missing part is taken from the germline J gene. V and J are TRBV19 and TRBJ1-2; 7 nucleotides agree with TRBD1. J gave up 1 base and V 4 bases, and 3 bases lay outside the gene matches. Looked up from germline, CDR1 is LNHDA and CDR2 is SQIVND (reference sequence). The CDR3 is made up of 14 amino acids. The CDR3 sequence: CASSKNRGNYGYTF. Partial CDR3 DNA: TGTGCCAGTAGTAAAAACAGGGGTAACTATGGC.

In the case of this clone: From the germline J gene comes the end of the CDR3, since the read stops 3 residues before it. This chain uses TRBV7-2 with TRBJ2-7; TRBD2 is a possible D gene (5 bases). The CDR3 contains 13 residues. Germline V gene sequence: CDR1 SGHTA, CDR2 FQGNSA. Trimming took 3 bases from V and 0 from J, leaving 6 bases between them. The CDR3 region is CASSFTSSYEQYF. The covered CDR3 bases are TGTGCCAGCAGCTTCACTAGCTCCTACGAG.

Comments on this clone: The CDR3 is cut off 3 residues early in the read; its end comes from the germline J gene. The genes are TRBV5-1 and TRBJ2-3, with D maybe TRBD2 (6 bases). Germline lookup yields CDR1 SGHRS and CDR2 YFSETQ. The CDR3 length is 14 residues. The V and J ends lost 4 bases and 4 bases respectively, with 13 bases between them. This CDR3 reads CASSKEGLSDTQYF. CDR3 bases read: TGCGCCAGCAGCAAAGAGGGACTTTCAGATACG.

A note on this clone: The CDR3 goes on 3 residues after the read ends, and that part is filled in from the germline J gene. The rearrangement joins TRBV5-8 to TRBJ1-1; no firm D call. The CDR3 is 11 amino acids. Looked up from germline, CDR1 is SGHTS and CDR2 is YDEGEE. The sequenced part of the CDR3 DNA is TGTGCCAGCAGCTTCCTTCCGGGG. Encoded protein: CASSFLPG. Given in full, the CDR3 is CASSFLPGAFF.

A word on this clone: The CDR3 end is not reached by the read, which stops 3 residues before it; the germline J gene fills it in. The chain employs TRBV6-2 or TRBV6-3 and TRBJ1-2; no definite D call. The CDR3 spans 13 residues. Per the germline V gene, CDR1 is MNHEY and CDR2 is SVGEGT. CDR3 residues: CASSLGGAACYTF. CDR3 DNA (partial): TGTGCCAGCAGTTTGGGTGGTGCGGCGTGC.

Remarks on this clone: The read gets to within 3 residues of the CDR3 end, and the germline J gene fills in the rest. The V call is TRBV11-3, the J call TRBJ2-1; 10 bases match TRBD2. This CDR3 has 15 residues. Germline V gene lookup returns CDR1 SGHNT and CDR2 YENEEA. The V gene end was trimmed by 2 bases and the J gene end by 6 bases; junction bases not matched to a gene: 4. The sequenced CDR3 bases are TGTGCCAGCAGCTTACAGGGACTAGCGAGCAATGAG. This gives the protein CASSLQGLASNE. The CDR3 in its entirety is CASSLQGLASNEQFF.

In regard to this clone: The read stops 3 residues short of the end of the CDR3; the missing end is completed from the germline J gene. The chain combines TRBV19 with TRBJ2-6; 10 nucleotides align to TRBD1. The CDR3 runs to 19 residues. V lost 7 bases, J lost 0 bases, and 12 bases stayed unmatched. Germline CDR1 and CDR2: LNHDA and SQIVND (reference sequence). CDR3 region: CASKPATGGGFSGANVLTF. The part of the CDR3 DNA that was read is TGTGCCAGTAAACCCGCGACAGGGGGCGGCTTCTCTGGGGCCAACGTC. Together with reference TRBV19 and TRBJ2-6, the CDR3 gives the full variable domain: DGGITQSPKYLFRKEGQNVTLSCEQNLNHDAMYWYRQDPGQGLRLIYYSQIVNDFQKGDIAEGYSVSREKKESFPLTVTSAQKNPTAFYLCASKPATGGGFSGANVLTFGAGSRLTVL.

The CDR3 DNA, read in part, is TGTGCCAGTAGTATGGACGGCCCAGGGGGCTCCTACAATGAG. Translated, it gives CASSMDGPGGSYNE. The full CDR3 is CASSMDGPGGSYNEQFF. The chain couples TRBV19 to TRBJ2-1; TRBD1 agrees at 7 bases. The read gets to within 3 residues of the CDR3 end, and the germline J gene fills in the rest. J lost 0 bases, V lost 3 bases, and 8 bases had no gene match. Germline V gives CDR1 LNHDA, CDR2 SQIVND (reference sequence). The CDR3 is 17 residues long.

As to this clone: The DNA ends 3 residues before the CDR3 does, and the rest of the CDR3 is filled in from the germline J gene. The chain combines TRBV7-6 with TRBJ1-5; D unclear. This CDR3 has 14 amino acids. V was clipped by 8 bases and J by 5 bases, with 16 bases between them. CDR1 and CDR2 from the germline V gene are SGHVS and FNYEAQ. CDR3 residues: CASGPVGWDQPQHF. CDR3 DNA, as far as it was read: TGTGCCAGCGGGCCTGTGGGTTGGGATCAGCCC.

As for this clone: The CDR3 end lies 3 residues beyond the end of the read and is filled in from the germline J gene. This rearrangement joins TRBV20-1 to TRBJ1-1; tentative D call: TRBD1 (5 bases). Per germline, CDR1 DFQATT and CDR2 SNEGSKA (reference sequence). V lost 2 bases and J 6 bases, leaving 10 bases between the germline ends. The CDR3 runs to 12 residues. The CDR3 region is CSARRGYSEAFF. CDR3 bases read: TGCAGTGCTAGAAGGGGATACTCTGAA.

The CDR3 is CASSFGQGPYEQYF. The part of the CDR3 DNA that was read is TGTGCCAGCAGCTTTGGACAGGGACCCTACGAG. The genes are TRBV11-3 and TRBJ2-7; TRBD1 aligns across 8 bases. Read sequence stops 3 residues before the CDR3 end, and the germline J gene provides the missing end. The CDR3 extends over 14 amino acids. V was clipped by 3 bases and J by 2 bases; unmatched bases: 3. Germline V gives CDR1 SGHNT, CDR2 YENEEA. Variable domain in full (rest from reference TRBV11-3 and TRBJ2-7): EAGVVQSPRYKIIEKKQPVAFWCNPISGHNTLYWYLQNLGQGPELLIRYENEEAVDDSQLPKDRFSAERLKGVDSTLKIQPAELGDSAVYLCASSFGQGPYEQYFGPGTRLTVT.